The clone carrying this T cell receptor (beta chain) was detected ten times or more. Using quantitative 5'-RACE with molecular barcodes, the authors made TCR beta libraries. TCRdb analysed the 5' RACE reads with MiXCR anew, one entry per CDR3 protein. The sample holds some 200,000 distinct CDR3 sequences, about a quarter seen once. This entry is derived from a study of CD8 T cells in ankylosing spondylitis. Germline V gene lookup returns CDR1 DFQATT and CDR2 SNEGSKA (reference sequence). The length of the CDR3 is 15 residues. The ends lost 5 bases at V and 4 bases at J; junction bases unmatched: 8. The source material was blood, either unsorted or a sorted T cell fraction (not recorded which). The gene calls are TRBV20-1 and TRBJ2-1; TRBD2 aligns across 10 bases. The clonotype comes from a male donor with ankylosing spondylitis or in good health (not recorded which). The DNA for the CDR3 is TGCAGTGCTGCGGGGACTAGCGAAACGTACAATGAGCAGTTCTTC. Its translation: CSAAGTSETYNEQFF.